What follows describes a single TCR beta chain. The authors' processing: Amplification with reference gene primers provided the estimates of nucleated cell counts. Profiling relied on immunoSEQ multiplex PCR, and the TCRdb table lists in-frame clones only, not all of them. The DNA was the basis for D and trimming; V, J and clone size are from that table. The sample has 15,000 to 20,000 clones, just over 85% seen once; the top ten hold less than 3.5%. V lost 0 bases and J lost 0, with 6 bases in between. Germline CDR1 KGHDR, CDR2 SFDVKD. The CDR3 length is 15 residues. This sample is part of a study of blood T cell repertoires in COVID-19. Study background: Acute-phase and convalescent COVID-19 samples originated in the United States, Italy and Spain. In each case, the material was cDNA or gDNA derived from T cells, B-cell-depleted T cells, or PBMCs.

The source is a human donor in a cohort sampled during active COVID-19. Sequenced input: peripheral blood. The genes are TRBV24-1 and TRBJ2-3; D is undetermined. The CDR3 DNA reads as TGTGCCACCAGTGATTTGGGGCAAAGCACAGATACGCAGTATTTT. Its translation is CATSDLGQSTDTQYF.